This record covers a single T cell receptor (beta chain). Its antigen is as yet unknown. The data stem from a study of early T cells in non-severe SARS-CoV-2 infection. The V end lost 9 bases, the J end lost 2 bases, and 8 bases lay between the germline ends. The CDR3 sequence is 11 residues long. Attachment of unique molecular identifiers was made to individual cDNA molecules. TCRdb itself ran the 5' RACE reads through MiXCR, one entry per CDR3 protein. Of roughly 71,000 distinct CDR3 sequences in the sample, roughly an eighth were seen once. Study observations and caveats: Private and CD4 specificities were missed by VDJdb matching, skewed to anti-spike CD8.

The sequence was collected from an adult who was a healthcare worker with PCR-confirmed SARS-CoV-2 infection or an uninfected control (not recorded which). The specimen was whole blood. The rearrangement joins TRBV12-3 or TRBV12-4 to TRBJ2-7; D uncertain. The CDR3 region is CASSETYEQYF. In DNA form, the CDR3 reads TGTGCCAGTTCGGAAACCTACGAGCAGTACTTC.